Shown below are 16 T cell receptor beta chains from a single sample sequenced in a study of T cells after yellow fever vaccination. TCRdb processed the 5' RACE reads anew with MiXCR; each CDR3 protein has one entry. The sample has more than 250,000 distinct CDR3 sequences, 6.5% to 8.5% seen once. The sequenced sample was PBMCs, obtained more than 40 days after the first yellow fever vaccination. The receptors here all came from a man between 18 and 29 years old who received the YFV17D yellow fever vaccine.

The sample holds many counts of this clonotype. CDR3 sequence reads: CATSEAYNEQFF. CDR3 DNA: TGTGCCACCAGTGAAGCATACAATGAGCAGTTCTTC. This chain links TRBV24-1 with TRBJ2-1; D gene unclear. The V end lost 4 bases, the J end lost 4 bases, and 4 bases lay between the germline ends. CDR1 and CDR2 (germline): KGHDR, SFDVKD. The CDR3 sequence is 12 residues long.

This clonotype showed up just a few times. CDR3 region: CASRKAGSTDTQYF. The CDR3 nucleotides are TGTGCCAGCCGAAAAGCGGGAAGCACAGATACGCAGTATTTT. This chain uses TRBV7-2 with TRBJ2-3; 7 positions match TRBD2. Germline trimming cut 8 bases from V and 0 bases from J; bases unmatched to any gene: 5. This CDR3 spans 14 amino acids. Germline V gene data show CDR1 as SGHTA and CDR2 as FQGNSA.

The V gene is TRBV12-5, the J gene TRBJ2-1; D gene unclear. The CDR3 is made up of 13 amino acids. Trimming removed 7 bases at V and 4 bases at J, with 11 bases between. CDR1 and CDR2 (germline): LGHNT, FRNRAP. CDR3 coding DNA: TGTGCTAGTGCCCCACGGGTTTACAATGAGCAGTTCTTC. As protein: CASAPRVYNEQFF.

This clonotype was counted a few times. V usage is TRBV6-1 and J usage is TRBJ2-5, with D uncertain. V lost 7 bases and J 1 base, leaving 13 bases between the germline ends. CDR3 length: 14 residues. Germline V gene sequence: CDR1 MNHNS, CDR2 SASEGT. The DNA for the CDR3 is TGTGCCAGCATCGACAACACCTTCCAAGAGACCCAGTACTTC. Translation gives CASIDNTFQETQYF.

In its sample, this clonotype was seen a few times. The chain couples TRBV4-1 to TRBJ1-1; D remains ambiguous. The V end lost 0 bases, the J end lost 7 bases, and 12 bases lay between the germline ends. Germline-derived CDR1 and CDR2 are MGHRA and YSYEKL. This CDR3 spans 14 amino acids. CDR3 coding DNA: TGCGCCAGCAGCCAAGAATTCGGACGGTATGAAGCTTTCTTT. Translated, it gives CASSQEFGRYEAFF.

For this clonotype: One end of the junction does not line up with germline, which may come from a read error. The V and J genes are TRBV7-8 and TRBJ2-1; perhaps TRBD1 as D (6 bases). The germline CDR1 and CDR2 sequences are SGHVS and FQNEAQ. The CDR3 length is 13 residues. The CDR3 DNA is TGTGCCAGCAACTTAAAACAGGGAGCTGAGCAGTTCTTC. Translating gives CASNLKQGAEQFF.

This clonotype was observed a handful of times. The chain is built from TRBV29-1 and TRBJ2-5; TRBD2 aligns across 7 bases. The V segment lost 3 bases and the J segment 1 base; nucleotides outside the gene matches: 2. The CDR3 spans 13 residues. Germline CDR1 reads SQVTM; CDR2 reads ANQGSEA. The CDR3 region is CSVEGTIQETQYF. The CDR3 bases are TGCAGCGTTGAGGGGACTATCCAAGAGACCCAGTACTTC. The whole variable domain, filled in from reference TRBV29-1 and TRBJ2-5, reads SAVISQKPSRDICQRGTSLTIQCQVDSQVTMMFWYRQQPGQSLTLIATANQGSEATYESGFVIDKFPISRPNLTFSTLTVSNMSPEDSSIYLCSVEGTIQETQYFGPGTRLLVL.

This clonotype was detected only a few times. This rearrangement joins TRBV27 to TRBJ1-2, with D maybe TRBD1 (6 bases). CDR1 is MNHEY, CDR2 SMNVEV, per germline (reference sequence). V lost 6 bases and J 1 base, leaving 15 bases between the germline ends. The CDR3 length is 15 residues. The CDR3 nucleotides are TGTGCCAGCAGGGCGGCGGGACATATTAACTATGGCTACACCTTC. Protein product: CASRAAGHINYGYTF.

V is TRBV13 and J is TRBJ2-3; D unclear. Germline V gives CDR1 PRHDT, CDR2 FYEKMQ (reference sequence). The V and J ends lost 4 bases and 6 bases respectively, with 8 bases between them. The CDR3 loop spans 12 amino acids. The CDR3, as DNA: TGTGCCAGCAGCTGGTCACGGGATACGCAGTATTTT. This codes for CASSWSRDTQYF.

The genes are TRBV4-3 and TRBJ1-6; no firm D call. CDR1 is LGHNA, CDR2 YSLEER, per germline. The CDR3 is 15 residues long. V lost 0 bases, J lost 10 bases, and 13 bases lay in between. DNA of the CDR3: TGCGCCAGCAGCCAAGATTCCCGAAATGGGTCACCCCTCCACTTT. This translates into CASSQDSRNGSPLHF.

This chain connects TRBV27 to TRBJ2-1, with no clear D. V was shortened by 3 bases and J by 1 base, with 10 bases between the two germline ends. Germline V gives CDR1 MNHEY, CDR2 SMNVEV (reference sequence). The CDR3 sequence is 15 residues long. The DNA for the CDR3 is TGTGCCAGCAGTTTTTCTGGCCTGTCCTACAATGAGCAGTTCTTC. Translated, it gives CASSFSGLSYNEQFF.

The rearrangement links TRBV4-1 to TRBJ2-3; the D is unclear. CDR3 length: 14 amino acids. The V gene's germline CDR1 is MGHRA and CDR2 YSYEKL. V lost 4 bases to trimming and J lost 0 bases, with 8 bases between them. As DNA, the CDR3 is TGCGCCAGCAGCCCCCAAGGGAGCACAGATACGCAGTATTTT. Its translation: CASSPQGSTDTQYF.

The table lists this clonotype with a few counts. V gene TRBV18 combines with J gene TRBJ2-7; 10 nucleotides align to TRBD2. Germline V gene lookup returns CDR1 KGHSH and CDR2 LQKENI. This CDR3 has 16 amino acids. V lost 1 base, J lost 5 bases, and 8 bases stayed unmatched. CDR3 DNA sequence: TGTGCCAGCTCACCACGGCAGCGGGGGGGCGGGAACGAGCAGTACTTC. This translates into CASSPRQRGGGNEQYF.

The V call is TRBV4-1, the J call TRBJ1-5; D gene unclear. V lost 1 base to trimming and J lost 9 bases, with 16 bases between them. The CDR3 length is 15 residues. Germline lookup yields CDR1 MGHRA and CDR2 YSYEKL. The CDR3, as DNA: TGCGCCAGCAGCCAAGGGGTCGGTTTTTTATTGCCCCAGCATTTT. It encodes CASSQGVGFLLPQHF.

This clonotype was seen repeatedly, ten times or more. The CDR3 region has the DNA TGTGCCAGCAGGTTGACAGGGGGCGAACCGACCCGCACAGATACGCAGTATTTT. Its translation is CASRLTGGEPTRTDTQYF. The chain couples TRBV11-2 to TRBJ2-3; TRBD1 aligns across 10 bases. J gave up 1 base and V 6 bases, and 13 bases lay outside the gene matches. Per germline, CDR1 SGHAT and CDR2 FQNNGV. This CDR3 spans 18 amino acids. Combining the CDR3 with reference TRBV11-2 and TRBJ2-3 gives the whole variable domain EAGVAQSPRYKIIEKRQSVAFWCNPISGHATLYWYQQILGQGPKLLIQFQNNGVVDDSQLPKDRFSAERLKGVDSTLKIQPAKLEDSAVYLCASRLTGGEPTRTDTQYFGPGTRLTVL.

The rearrangement uses TRBV29-1 and TRBJ1-5; 7 bases are shared with TRBD1. Germline assignment: CDR1 SQVTM and CDR2 ANQGSEA. There are 13 residues in the CDR3. V was pared by 3 bases and J by 5 bases, with 4 bases of the junction left unmatched. DNA for the CDR3: TGCAGCGTTGAGCAGGGGGGCGATCAGCCCCAGCATTTT. This translates into CSVEQGGDQPQHF.